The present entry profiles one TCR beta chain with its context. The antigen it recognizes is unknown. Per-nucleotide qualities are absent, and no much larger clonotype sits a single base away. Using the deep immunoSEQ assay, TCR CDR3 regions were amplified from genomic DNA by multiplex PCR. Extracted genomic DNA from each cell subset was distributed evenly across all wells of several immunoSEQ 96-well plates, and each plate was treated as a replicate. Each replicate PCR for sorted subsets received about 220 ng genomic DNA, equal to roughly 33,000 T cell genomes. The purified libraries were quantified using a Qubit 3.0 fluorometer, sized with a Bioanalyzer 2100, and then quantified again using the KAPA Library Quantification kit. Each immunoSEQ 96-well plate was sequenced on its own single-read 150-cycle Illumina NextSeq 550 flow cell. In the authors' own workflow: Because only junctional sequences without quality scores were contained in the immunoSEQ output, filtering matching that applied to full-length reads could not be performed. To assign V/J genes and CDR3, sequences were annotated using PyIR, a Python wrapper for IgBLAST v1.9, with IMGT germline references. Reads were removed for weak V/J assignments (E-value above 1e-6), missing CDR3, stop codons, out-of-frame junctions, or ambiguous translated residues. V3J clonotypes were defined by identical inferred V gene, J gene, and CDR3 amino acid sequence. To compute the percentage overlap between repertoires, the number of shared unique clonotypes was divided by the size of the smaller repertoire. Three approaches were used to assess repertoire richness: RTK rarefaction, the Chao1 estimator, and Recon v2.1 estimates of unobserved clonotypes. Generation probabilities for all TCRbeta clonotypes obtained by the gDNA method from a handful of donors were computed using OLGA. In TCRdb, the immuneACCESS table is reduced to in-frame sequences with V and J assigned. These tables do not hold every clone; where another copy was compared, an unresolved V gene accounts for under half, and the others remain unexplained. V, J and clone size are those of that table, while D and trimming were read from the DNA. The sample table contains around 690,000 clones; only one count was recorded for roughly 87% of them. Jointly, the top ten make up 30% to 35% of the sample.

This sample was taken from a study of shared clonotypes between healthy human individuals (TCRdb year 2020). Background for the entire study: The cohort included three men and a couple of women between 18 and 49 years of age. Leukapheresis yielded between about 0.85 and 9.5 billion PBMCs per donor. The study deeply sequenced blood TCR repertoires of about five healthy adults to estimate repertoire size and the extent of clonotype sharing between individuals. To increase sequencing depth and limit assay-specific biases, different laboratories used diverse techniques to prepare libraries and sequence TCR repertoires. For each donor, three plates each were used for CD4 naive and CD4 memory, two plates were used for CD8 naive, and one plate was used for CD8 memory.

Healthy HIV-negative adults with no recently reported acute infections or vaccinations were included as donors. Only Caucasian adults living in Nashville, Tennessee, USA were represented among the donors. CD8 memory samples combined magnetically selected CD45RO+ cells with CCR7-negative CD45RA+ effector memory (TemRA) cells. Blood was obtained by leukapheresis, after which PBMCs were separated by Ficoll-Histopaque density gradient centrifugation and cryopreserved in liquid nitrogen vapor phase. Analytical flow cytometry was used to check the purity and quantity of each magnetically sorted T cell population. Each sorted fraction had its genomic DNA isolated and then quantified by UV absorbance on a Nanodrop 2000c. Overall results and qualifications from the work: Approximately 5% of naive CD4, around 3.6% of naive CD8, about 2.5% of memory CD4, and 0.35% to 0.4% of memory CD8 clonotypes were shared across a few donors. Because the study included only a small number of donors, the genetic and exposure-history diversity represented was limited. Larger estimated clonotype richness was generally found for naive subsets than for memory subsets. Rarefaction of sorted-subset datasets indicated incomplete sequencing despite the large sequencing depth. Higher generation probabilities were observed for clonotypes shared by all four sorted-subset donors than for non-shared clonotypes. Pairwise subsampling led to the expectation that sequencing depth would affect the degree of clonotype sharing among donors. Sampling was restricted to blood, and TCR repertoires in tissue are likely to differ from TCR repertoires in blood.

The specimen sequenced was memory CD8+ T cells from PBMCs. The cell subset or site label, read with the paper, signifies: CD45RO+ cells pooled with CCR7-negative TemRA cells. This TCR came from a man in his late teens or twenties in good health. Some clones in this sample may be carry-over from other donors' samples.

The CDR3 region reads CASSQDGDRVNTEAFF. The DNA sequence reads TGCGCCAGCAGCCAAGATGGGGACAGGGTGAACACTGAAGCTTTCTTT. The rearranged segments are TRBV4-3 and TRBJ1-1; TRBD1 agrees with 9 junctional bases. CDR1 is given as LGHNA and CDR2 as YSLEER, both from the germline V gene. Here V drops 0 bases and J drops 0 bases, and the junction holds 2 bases not matched to any gene. Its CDR3 holds 16 amino acids, cysteine through phenylalanine. Solely the CDR3 DNA is kept, with 48 bases framed from the first base.